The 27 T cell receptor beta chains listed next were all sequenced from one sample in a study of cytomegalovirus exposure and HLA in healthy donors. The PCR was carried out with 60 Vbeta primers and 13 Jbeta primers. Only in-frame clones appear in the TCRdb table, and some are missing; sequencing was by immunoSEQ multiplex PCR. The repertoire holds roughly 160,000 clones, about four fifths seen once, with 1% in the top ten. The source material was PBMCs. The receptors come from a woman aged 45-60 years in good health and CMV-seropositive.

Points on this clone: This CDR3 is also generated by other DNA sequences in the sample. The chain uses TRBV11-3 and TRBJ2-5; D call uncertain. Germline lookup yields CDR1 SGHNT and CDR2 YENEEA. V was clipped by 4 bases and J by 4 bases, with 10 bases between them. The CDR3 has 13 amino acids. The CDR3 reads CASSSTDLETQYF. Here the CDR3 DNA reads TGTGCCAGCAGCTCTACAGATCTAGAGACCCAGTACTTC.

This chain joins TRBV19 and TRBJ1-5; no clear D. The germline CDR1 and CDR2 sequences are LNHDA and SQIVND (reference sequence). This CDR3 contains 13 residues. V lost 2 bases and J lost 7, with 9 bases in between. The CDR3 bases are TGTGCCAGTAGTATACTGTTGGCCCAGCCCCAGCATTTT. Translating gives CASSILLAQPQHF. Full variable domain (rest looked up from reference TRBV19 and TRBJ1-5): DGGITQSPKYLFRKEGQNVTLSCEQNLNHDAMYWYRQDPGQGLRLIYYSQIVNDFQKGDIAEGYSVSREKKESFPLTVTSAQKNPTAFYLCASSILLAQPQHFGDGTRLSIL.

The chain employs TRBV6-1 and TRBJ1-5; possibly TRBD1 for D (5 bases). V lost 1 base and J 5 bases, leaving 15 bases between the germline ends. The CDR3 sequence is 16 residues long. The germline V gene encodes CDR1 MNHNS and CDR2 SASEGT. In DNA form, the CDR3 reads TGTGCCAGCAGTGAAGTAAGGGGCAGAGCTGATCAGCCCCAGCATTTT. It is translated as CASSEVRGRADQPQHF.

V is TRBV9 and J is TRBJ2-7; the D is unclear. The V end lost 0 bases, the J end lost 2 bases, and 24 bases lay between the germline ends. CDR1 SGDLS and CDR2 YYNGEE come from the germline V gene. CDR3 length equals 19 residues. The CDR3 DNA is TGTGCCAGCAGCGTAGCCGGCCCGTCATCGTCAGGTACCCCCTACGAGCAGTACTTC. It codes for CASSVAGPSSSGTPYEQYF.

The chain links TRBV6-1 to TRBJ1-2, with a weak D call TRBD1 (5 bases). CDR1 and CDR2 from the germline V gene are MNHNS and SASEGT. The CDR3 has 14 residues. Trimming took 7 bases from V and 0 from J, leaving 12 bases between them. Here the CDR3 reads CASTPLTANYGYTF. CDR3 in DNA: TGTGCCAGCACGCCCTTGACAGCTAACTATGGCTACACCTTC.

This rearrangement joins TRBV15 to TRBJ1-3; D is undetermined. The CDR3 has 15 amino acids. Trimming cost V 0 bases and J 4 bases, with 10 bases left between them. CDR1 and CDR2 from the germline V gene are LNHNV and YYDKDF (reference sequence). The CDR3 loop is CATSRDRDTGNTIYF. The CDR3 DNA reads TGTGCCACCAGCAGAGATAGAGACACAGGAAACACCATATATTTT.

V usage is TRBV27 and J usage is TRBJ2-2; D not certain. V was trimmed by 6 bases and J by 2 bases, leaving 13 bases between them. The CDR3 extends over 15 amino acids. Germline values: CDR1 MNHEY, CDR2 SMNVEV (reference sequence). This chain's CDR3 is CASSRTTGNTGELFF. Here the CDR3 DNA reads TGTGCCAGCAGCAGAACGACTGGTAACACCGGGGAGCTGTTTTTT.

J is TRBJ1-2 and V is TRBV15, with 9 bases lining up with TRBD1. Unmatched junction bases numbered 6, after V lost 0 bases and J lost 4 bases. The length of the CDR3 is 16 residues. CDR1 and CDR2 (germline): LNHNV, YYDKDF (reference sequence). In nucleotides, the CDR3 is TGTGCCACCAGCAGAGATACAGGGGGCGGAGGCTATGGCTACACCTTC. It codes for CATSRDTGGGGYGYTF. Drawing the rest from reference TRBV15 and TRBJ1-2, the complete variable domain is DAMVIQNPRYQVTQFGKPVTLSCSQTLNHNVMYWYQQKSSQAPKLLFHYYDKDFNNEADTPDNFQSRRPNTSFCFLDIRSPGLGDTAMYLCATSRDTGGGGYGYTFGSGTRLTVV.

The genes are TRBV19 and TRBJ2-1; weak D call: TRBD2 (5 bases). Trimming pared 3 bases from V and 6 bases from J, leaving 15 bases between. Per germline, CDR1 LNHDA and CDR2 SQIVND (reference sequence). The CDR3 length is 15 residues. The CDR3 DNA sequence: TGTGCCAGTAGTATGGAGAGGGTTGCCCGCAATGAGCAGTTCTTC. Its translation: CASSMERVARNEQFF.

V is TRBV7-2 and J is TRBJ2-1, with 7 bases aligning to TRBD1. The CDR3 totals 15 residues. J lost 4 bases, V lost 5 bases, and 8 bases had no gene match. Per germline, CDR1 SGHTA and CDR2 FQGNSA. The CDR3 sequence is CASSAQGTGYNEQFF. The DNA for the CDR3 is TGTGCCAGCAGCGCACAGGGGACGGGATACAATGAGCAGTTCTTC.

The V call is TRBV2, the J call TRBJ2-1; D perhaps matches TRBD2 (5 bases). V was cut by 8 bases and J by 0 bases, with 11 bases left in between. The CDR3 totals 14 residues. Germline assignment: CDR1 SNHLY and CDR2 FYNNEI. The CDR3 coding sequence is TGTGCCAGCGAGAGGGAAAGCTCCTACAATGAGCAGTTCTTC. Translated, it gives CASERESSYNEQFF.

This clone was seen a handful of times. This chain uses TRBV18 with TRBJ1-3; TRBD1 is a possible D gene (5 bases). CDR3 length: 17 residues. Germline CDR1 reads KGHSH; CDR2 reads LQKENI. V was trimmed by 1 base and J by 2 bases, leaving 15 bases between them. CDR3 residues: CASSPLEAGRAGNTIYF. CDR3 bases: TGTGCCAGCTCACCACTGGAAGCAGGGCGCGCTGGAAACACCATATATTTT.

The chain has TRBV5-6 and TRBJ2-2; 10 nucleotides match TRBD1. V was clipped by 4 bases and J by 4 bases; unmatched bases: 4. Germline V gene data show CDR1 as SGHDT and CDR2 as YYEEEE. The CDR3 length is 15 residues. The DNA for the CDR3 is TGTGCCAGCAGCCGACAGGGGGCGGGCACCGGGGAGCTGTTTTTT. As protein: CASSRQGAGTGELFF.

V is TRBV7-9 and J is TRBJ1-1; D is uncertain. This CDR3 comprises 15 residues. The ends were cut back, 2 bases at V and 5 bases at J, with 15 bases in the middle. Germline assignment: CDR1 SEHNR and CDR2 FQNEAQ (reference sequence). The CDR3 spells CASSLLGPGGTEAFF. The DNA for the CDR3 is TGTGCCAGCAGCTTATTAGGACCGGGAGGGACTGAAGCTTTCTTT.

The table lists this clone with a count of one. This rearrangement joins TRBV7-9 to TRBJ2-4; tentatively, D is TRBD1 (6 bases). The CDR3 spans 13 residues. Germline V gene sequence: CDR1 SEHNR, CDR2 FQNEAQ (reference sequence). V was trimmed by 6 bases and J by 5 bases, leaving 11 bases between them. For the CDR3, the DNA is TGTGCCAGCAGATTGGACAGTCAAAACATTCAGTACTTC. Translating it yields CASRLDSQNIQYF.

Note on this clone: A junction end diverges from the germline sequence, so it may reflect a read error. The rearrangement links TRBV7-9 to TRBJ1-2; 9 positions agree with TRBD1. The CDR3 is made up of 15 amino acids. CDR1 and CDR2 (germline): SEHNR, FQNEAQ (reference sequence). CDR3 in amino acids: CSSSSGQGLGYGYTF. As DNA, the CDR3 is TGTTCCAGCAGTTCGGGACAGGGACTCGGCTATGGCTACACCTTC.

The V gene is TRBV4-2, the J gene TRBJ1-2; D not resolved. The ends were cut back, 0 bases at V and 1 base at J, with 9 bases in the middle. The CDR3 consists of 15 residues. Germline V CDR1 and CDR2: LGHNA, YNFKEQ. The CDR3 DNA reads TGTGCCAGCAGCCAAGATATAAACAGTAACTATGGCTACACCTTC. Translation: CASSQDINSNYGYTF.

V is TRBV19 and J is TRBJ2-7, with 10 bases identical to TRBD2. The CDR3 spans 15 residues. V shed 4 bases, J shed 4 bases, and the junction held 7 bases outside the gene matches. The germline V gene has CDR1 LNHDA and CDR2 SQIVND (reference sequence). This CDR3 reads CASSTQAGGRYEQYF. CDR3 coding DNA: TGTGCCAGTAGTACCCAAGCGGGAGGGCGTTACGAGCAGTACTTC.

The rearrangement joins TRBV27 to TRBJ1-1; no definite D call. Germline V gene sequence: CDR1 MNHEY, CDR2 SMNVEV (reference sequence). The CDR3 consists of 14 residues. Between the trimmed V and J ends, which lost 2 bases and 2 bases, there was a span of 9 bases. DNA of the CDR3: TGTGCCAGCAGTTTACGGCAGGTTAACACTGAAGCTTTCTTT. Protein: CASSLRQVNTEAFF.

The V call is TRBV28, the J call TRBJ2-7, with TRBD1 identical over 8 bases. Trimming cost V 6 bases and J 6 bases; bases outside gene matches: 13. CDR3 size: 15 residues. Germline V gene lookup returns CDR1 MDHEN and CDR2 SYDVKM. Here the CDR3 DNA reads TGTGCCAGCAGCGATCCCGGCAGGGGGCATCGCGAGCAGTACTTC. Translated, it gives CASSDPGRGHREQYF. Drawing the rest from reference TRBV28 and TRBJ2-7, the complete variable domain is DVKVTQSSRYLVKRTGEKVFLECVQDMDHENMFWYRQDPGLGLRLIYFSYDVKMKEKGDIPEGYSVSREKKERFSLILESASTNQTSMYLCASSDPGRGHREQYFGPGTRLTVT.

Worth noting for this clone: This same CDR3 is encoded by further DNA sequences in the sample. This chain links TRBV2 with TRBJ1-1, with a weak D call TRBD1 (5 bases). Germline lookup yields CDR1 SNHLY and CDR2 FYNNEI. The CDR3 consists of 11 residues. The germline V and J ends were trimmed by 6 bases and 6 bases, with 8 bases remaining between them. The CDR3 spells CASRGGAEAFF. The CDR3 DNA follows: TGTGCCAGCAGGGGGGGGGCTGAAGCTTTCTTT.

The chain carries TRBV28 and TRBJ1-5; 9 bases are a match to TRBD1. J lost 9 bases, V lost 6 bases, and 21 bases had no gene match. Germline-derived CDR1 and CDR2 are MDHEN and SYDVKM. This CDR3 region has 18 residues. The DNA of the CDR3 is TGTGCCAGCAGACCCCCCCGGACAGGGGTTTCTTGGGGCCGGCCCCAGCATTTT. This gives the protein CASRPPRTGVSWGRPQHF.

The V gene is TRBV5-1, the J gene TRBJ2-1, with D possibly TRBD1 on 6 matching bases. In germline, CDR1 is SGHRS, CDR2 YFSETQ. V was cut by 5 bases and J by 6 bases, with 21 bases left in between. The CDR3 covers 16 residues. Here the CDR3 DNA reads TGCGCCAGCAGTCTCACCCCAGGGTCACAGGGCAATGAGCAGTTCTTC. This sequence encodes CASSLTPGSQGNEQFF.

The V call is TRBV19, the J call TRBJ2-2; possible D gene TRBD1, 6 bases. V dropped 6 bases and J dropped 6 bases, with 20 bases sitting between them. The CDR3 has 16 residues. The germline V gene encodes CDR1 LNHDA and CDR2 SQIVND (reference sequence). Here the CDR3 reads CASRLQTGLFPGELFF. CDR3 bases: TGTGCCAGTAGGCTCCAGACAGGTTTATTCCCCGGGGAGCTGTTTTTT.

CDR3 DNA: TGCAGCGTTGTGGGACTAGCGGTAGGGAATGAGCAGTTCTTC. It yields the protein CSVVGLAVGNEQFF. J is TRBJ2-1 and V is TRBV29-1, with TRBD2 matching over 11 bases. The germline gives CDR1 SQVTM, CDR2 ANQGSEA. V trimming: 4 bases; J trimming: 7 bases; junction bases outside the gene matches: 6. The CDR3 has 14 amino acids.

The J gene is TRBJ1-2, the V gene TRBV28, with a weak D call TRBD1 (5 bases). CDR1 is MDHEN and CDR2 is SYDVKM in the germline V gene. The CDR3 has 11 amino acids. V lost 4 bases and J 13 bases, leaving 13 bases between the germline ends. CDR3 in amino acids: CASSSTVSATF. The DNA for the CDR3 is TGTGCCAGCAGTTCGACAGTATCTGCCACCTTC.

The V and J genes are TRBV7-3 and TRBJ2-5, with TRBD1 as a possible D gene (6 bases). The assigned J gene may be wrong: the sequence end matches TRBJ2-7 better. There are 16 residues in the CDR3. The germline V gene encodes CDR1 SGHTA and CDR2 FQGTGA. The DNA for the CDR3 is TGTGCCAGCAGCTTCCGACAGGCGTCCAGCTCCTACGAGCAGTACTTC. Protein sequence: CASSFRQASSSYEQYF.